The 13 T cell receptor beta chains in this list originate from one sample, sequenced in a study of shared clonotypes between healthy human individuals. Only in-frame clones appear in the TCRdb table, and some are missing; sequencing was by immunoSEQ multiplex PCR. Altogether over 1.5 million clones are present, nearly 99% being singletons, with the ten largest covering 0.45%. The sample taken for sequencing was naive CD4+ T cells sorted from blood. The subset is: CD45RA+ positively selected. These receptors were obtained from a young man in good health.

The chain carries TRBV6-1 and TRBJ2-7, with D maybe TRBD2 (6 bases). Germline CDR1 is MNHNS and CDR2 is SASEGT. The CDR3 is made up of 15 amino acids. V was shortened by 2 bases and J by 7 bases, with 18 bases between the two germline ends. The CDR3 region is CASSEYGRSYVEQYF. The CDR3 DNA reads TGTGCCAGCAGTGAATATGGGAGGTCCTACGTGGAGCAGTACTTC.

With regard to this clone: Within the sample, other DNA sequences also encode this same CDR3. J is TRBJ2-3 and V is TRBV27; D may be TRBD1 (5 bases). The germline V gene encodes CDR1 MNHEY and CDR2 SMNVEV (reference sequence). The CDR3 has 15 amino acids. The V and J ends lost 2 bases and 0 bases respectively, with 9 bases between them. Here the CDR3 reads CASSLVGRSTDTQYF. CDR3 bases: TGTGCCAGCAGTTTAGTGGGGCGGAGCACAGATACGCAGTATTTT.

The chain's CDR3 is CASSPGVVKTPEQFF. The CDR3 bases are TGTGCCAGCAGCCCCGGGGTAGTCAAAACCCCAGAGCAGTTCTTC. The V and J genes are TRBV11-2 and TRBJ2-1, with D possibly TRBD2 on 5 matching bases. This CDR3 is built from 15 residues. Germline assignment: CDR1 SGHAT and CDR2 FQNNGV. The ends were cut back, 5 bases at V and 10 bases at J, with 21 bases in the middle.

V is TRBV28 and J is TRBJ2-1; TRBD2 matches at 9 bases. The CDR3 totals 15 residues. Per germline, CDR1 MDHEN and CDR2 SYDVKM. The V segment lost 6 bases and the J segment 4 bases; nucleotides outside the gene matches: 7. The CDR3: CASRHRAGGYNEQFF. The DNA for the CDR3 is TGTGCCAGCAGGCACCGGGCGGGAGGGTACAATGAGCAGTTCTTC.

The chain has TRBV18 and TRBJ2-5; a weak D match, TRBD1 (7 bases). CDR1 KGHSH and CDR2 LQKENI come from the germline V gene. Trimming cost V 2 bases and J 0 bases, with 16 bases left between them. The CDR3 is 17 amino acids. DNA for the CDR3: TGTGCCAGCTCACCATACGTGCAGGGGGGAGACCAAGAGACCCAGTACTTC. Translating it yields CASSPYVQGGDQETQYF.

The chain links TRBV27 to TRBJ1-2, with D possibly matching TRBD1 (6 bases). This CDR3 spans 18 amino acids. V lost 2 bases, J lost 4 bases, and 23 bases lay in between. The germline V gene encodes CDR1 MNHEY and CDR2 SMNVEV (reference sequence). CDR3: CASSLNFGRGQVGYGYTF. For the CDR3, the DNA is TGTGCCAGCAGTTTAAACTTTGGCAGGGGCCAAGTCGGCTATGGCTACACCTTC.

In the case of this clone: Other DNA sequences of this sample code for an identical CDR3. V usage is TRBV30 and J usage is TRBJ2-7, with no clear D. V gave up 2 bases and J gave up 4 bases, with 9 bases separating them. Looked up from germline, CDR1 is GTSNPN and CDR2 is SVGIG (reference sequence). The CDR3 contains 12 residues. CDR3: CAWSRTSYEQYF. The CDR3, as DNA: TGTGCCTGGAGTAGAACTTCTTACGAGCAGTACTTC.

The gene calls are TRBV28 and TRBJ1-5; TRBD1 is a possible D gene (5 bases). Germline V CDR1 and CDR2: MDHEN, SYDVKM. V was clipped by 3 bases and J by 4 bases, with 28 bases between them. This CDR3 has 20 amino acids. This CDR3 reads CASSLNHNIGGHWANQPQHF. The CDR3 DNA reads TGTGCCAGCAGTTTGAACCACAACATAGGAGGACATTGGGCTAATCAGCCCCAGCATTTT.

The chain employs TRBV5-1 and TRBJ2-5, with TRBD2 identical over 14 bases. J gave up 2 bases and V 4 bases, and 4 bases lay outside the gene matches. Germline values: CDR1 SGHRS, CDR2 YFSETQ. The CDR3 loop spans 16 amino acids. CDR3 DNA sequence: TGCGCCAGCAGCGGTCGGACTAGCGGGAGGCAAGAGACCCAGTACTTC. This sequence encodes CASSGRTSGRQETQYF.

As concerns this clone: The sample contains more than one DNA sequence encoding this CDR3. CDR3 residues: CASSLGGAGEKLFF. The CDR3 coding sequence is TGTGCCAGCAGTTTAGGAGGGGCTGGGGAAAAACTGTTTTTT. This chain uses TRBV28 with TRBJ1-4, with a weak D call TRBD1 (5 bases). Germline loops: CDR1 MDHEN, CDR2 SYDVKM. Trimming took off 2 bases at V and 8 bases at J, with 12 bases between the two ends. This CDR3 contains 14 residues.

V usage is TRBV7-9 and J usage is TRBJ2-7; D perhaps matches TRBD2 (5 bases). This CDR3 has 13 amino acids. V gave up 5 bases and J gave up 6 bases, with 14 bases separating them. Per the germline V gene, CDR1 is SEHNR and CDR2 is FQNEAQ (reference sequence). CDR3 sequence reads: CASSEGLQTEQYF. The CDR3 DNA reads as TGTGCCAGCAGCGAAGGACTGCAGACCGAGCAGTACTTC.

The chain couples TRBV19 to TRBJ2-7, with 9 bases identical to TRBD2. This CDR3 contains 15 residues. From germline, CDR1 is LNHDA and CDR2 SQIVND (reference sequence). The J segment lost 2 bases and the V segment lost 3 bases, leaving 5 bases of the junction unmatched. The CDR3 DNA sequence: TGTGCCAGTAGTATGGGAGCTAGCGGGACCTACGAGCAGTACTTC. Protein sequence: CASSMGASGTYEQYF.

This sequence joins TRBV9 and TRBJ1-1; D remains ambiguous. CDR1 and CDR2 (germline): SGDLS, YYNGEE. Trimming removed 0 bases from V and 7 bases from J, with 7 bases in between. This CDR3 spans 12 amino acids. As DNA, the CDR3 is TGTGCCAGCAGCGTAGTGGGTGATGAAGCTTTCTTT. Amino acid sequence: CASSVVGDEAFF.